Listed below are T cell receptor beta chains from one sample, sequenced in a study of blood T cell repertoires in COVID-19. The assay was immunoSEQ multiplex PCR, and TCRdb's table has in-frame clones only and misses some. The table shows hundreds of thousands of clones, with roughly nine tenths occurring only once. The sample comprised peripheral blood. The origin of the receptors is a woman in her forties or fifties with COVID-19, enrolled during active disease. CDR3s include the opening cysteine and the closing phenylalanine or tryptophan. Fields, in order: J gene, V gene, D gene, clone size, CDR3 protein, CDR3 DNA. D genes are given only for firm matches. Part of the rows lack a size; the others show once, few, many or a class for expanded clones.

J: TRBJ2-7
V: TRBV10-2
D: TRBD1
size: -
CDR3: CATVGTGASYEQYF
DNA: TGCGCCACCGTGGGGACAGGTGCCTCCTACGAGCAGTACTTC

J: TRBJ1-2
V: TRBV18
D: TRBD1
size: -
CDR3: CASSPDGTGGNGYTF
DNA: TGTGCCAGCTCCCCTGATGGGACAGGGGGTAATGGCTACACCTTC

J: TRBJ2-1
V: TRBV2
D: TRBD2
size: -
CDR3: CASSERRGDYNEQFF
DNA: TGTGCCAGCAGTGAAAGGCGGGGGGATTACAATGAGCAGTTCTTC

J: TRBJ1-2
V: TRBV28
D: TRBD1
size: -
CDR3: CASRKSRTGYGYTF
DNA: TGTGCCAGCAGGAAAAGTCGGACAGGGTATGGCTACACCTTC

J: TRBJ1-5
V: TRBV10-3
D: -
size: -
CDR3: CAIRETERQPQHF
DNA: TGTGCCATCAGAGAGACAGAACGGCAGCCCCAGCATTTT

J: TRBJ2-5
V: TRBV6-6
D: -
size: -
CDR3: CASSPSEWEDQETQYF
DNA: TGTGCCAGCAGTCCGTCCGAATGGGAGGACCAAGAGACCCAGTACTTC

J: TRBJ2-2
V: TRBV30
D: TRBD1
size: -
CDR3: CAWSVWQGARTGELFF
DNA: TGTGCCTGGAGTGTATGGCAGGGGGCGCGCACCGGGGAGCTGTTTTTT

J: TRBJ2-1
V: TRBV12-3/TRBV12-4
D: TRBD1
size: -
CDR3: CASRFQGDNEQFF
DNA: TGTGCCAGCAGGTTTCAGGGGGACAATGAGCAGTTCTTC

J: TRBJ1-5
V: TRBV2
D: -
size: -
CDR3: CASNPTENQPQHF
DNA: TGTGCCAGCAACCCGACGGAGAATCAGCCCCAGCATTTT

J: TRBJ2-2
V: TRBV14
D: -
size: -
CDR3: CASKPLAAGELFF
DNA: TGTGCCAGCAAGCCCCTAGCAGCCGGGGAGCTGTTTTTT

J: TRBJ2-1
V: TRBV29-1
D: TRBD2
size: -
CDR3: CSVAGGSSYNEQFF
DNA: TGCAGCGTTGCGGGGGGAAGCTCCTACAATGAGCAGTTCTTC

J: TRBJ1-1
V: TRBV27
D: TRBD1
size: -
CDR3: CASSLVGGNTEAFF
DNA: TGTGCCAGCAGTTTGGTAGGGGGCAACACTGAAGCTTTCTTT

J: TRBJ1-2
V: TRBV18
D: -
size: -
CDR3: CASSPPVSYGYTF
DNA: TGTGCCAGCTCACCACCAGTTAGTTATGGCTACACCTTC

J: TRBJ2-7
V: TRBV19
D: TRBD2
size: once
CDR3: CASSAQGLAAFEQYF
DNA: TGTGCCAGTAGTGCGCAGGGACTAGCGGCTTTCGAGCAGTACTTC

J: TRBJ2-7
V: TRBV6-2/TRBV6-3
D: -
size: -
CDR3: CASSYSITRPSDYEQYF
DNA: TGTGCCAGCAGTTACTCGATAACCCGACCGAGCGACTACGAGCAGTACTTC

J: TRBJ1-2
V: TRBV5-6
D: TRBD1
size: -
CDR3: CASMIGTGHLWRYGYTF
DNA: TGTGCCAGCATGATCGGGACAGGGCATCTATGGAGATATGGCTACACCTTC

J: TRBJ1-2
V: TRBV9
D: -
size: -
CDR3: CASSVRDDYGYTF
DNA: TGTGCCAGCAGCGTCCGGGATGACTATGGCTACACCTTC

J: TRBJ2-5
V: TRBV7-2
D: -
size: few
CDR3: CASSPGSALQETQYF
DNA: TGTGCCAGCAGCCCAGGGTCCGCTCTACAAGAGACCCAGTACTTC

J: TRBJ2-3
V: TRBV9
D: -
size: -
CDR3: CASSSPTDTQYF
DNA: TGTGCCAGCAGCTCTCCGACAGATACGCAGTATTTT

J: TRBJ1-3
V: TRBV18
D: -
size: -
CDR3: CASSPGQFTGTISGNTIYF
DNA: TGTGCCAGCTCACCAGGCCAATTTACCGGGACAATCTCTGGAAACACCATATATTTT

J: TRBJ1-1
V: TRBV20-1
D: -
size: -
CDR3: CSASWTAEAFF
DNA: TGCAGTGCCTCTTGGACAGCGGAAGCTTTCTTT

J: TRBJ2-7
V: TRBV20-1
D: TRBD2
size: few
CDR3: CSASRAGGSNEQYF
DNA: TGCAGTGCTAGTAGAGCGGGGGGGTCCAACGAGCAGTACTTC

J: TRBJ1-6
V: TRBV2
D: -
size: -
CDR3: CASSQGGSNSPLHF
DNA: TGTGCCAGCAGCCAGGGCGGATCGAATTCACCCCTCCACTTT

J: TRBJ2-3
V: TRBV30
D: TRBD1
size: -
CDR3: CAWATDRRDTQYF
DNA: TGTGCCTGGGCTACGGACAGGCGAGATACGCAGTATTTT

J: TRBJ2-1
V: TRBV5-1
D: TRBD2
size: few
CDR3: CASSAGLAGGPQFF
DNA: TGCGCCAGCAGCGCCGGACTGGCGGGGGGGCCTCAGTTCTTC

J: TRBJ2-2
V: TRBV29-1
D: -
size: -
CDR3: CSVVEENTGELFF
DNA: TGCAGCGTTGTCGAGGAGAACACCGGGGAGCTGTTTTTT

J: TRBJ1-6
V: TRBV28
D: -
size: -
CDR3: CASIYRSGALSNSPLHF
DNA: TGTGCCAGTATTTACCGCTCAGGGGCTCTATCTAATTCACCCCTCCACTTT

J: TRBJ1-4
V: TRBV30
D: TRBD1
size: -
CDR3: CAWRPRDRVNEKLFF
DNA: TGTGCCTGGAGGCCGCGGGACAGGGTAAATGAAAAACTGTTTTTT

J: TRBJ2-7
V: TRBV12-3/TRBV12-4
D: TRBD1
size: once
CDR3: CASSLQGNEQYF
DNA: TGTGCCAGCAGCTTACAGGGGAACGAGCAGTACTTC

J: TRBJ1-1
V: TRBV29-1
D: TRBD1
size: -
CDR3: CSSTHSGGKEAFF
DNA: TGCAGCTCCACCCACTCAGGGGGGAAGGAAGCTTTCTTT

J: TRBJ2-1
V: TRBV12-3/TRBV12-4
D: -
size: -
CDR3: CASSFSNEQFF
DNA: TGTGCCAGCAGTTTTTCGAATGAGCAGTTCTTC

J: TRBJ1-1
V: TRBV5-4
D: TRBD1
size: -
CDR3: CASSRRDRGGTEAFF
DNA: TGTGCCAGCAGTCGCCGGGACAGGGGAGGAACTGAAGCTTTCTTT

J: TRBJ1-5
V: TRBV27
D: TRBD1
size: -
CDR3: CASSLQGIGNQPQHF
DNA: TGTGCCAGCAGTCTACAGGGGATTGGCAATCAGCCCCAGCATTTT

J: TRBJ2-6
V: TRBV4-1
D: TRBD1
size: -
CDR3: CASSGLPRGRSGANVLTF
DNA: TGCGCCAGCAGCGGACTCCCCAGGGGGCGTTCTGGGGCCAACGTCCTGACTTTC

J: TRBJ1-6
V: TRBV5-1
D: TRBD1
size: -
CDR3: CASSLKRQGLDSPLHF
DNA: TGCGCCAGCAGCCTCAAGAGACAGGGGTTGGATTCACCCCTCCACTTT

J: TRBJ1-2
V: TRBV30
D: -
size: -
CDR3: CAWSVSFVRGNGYTF
DNA: TGTGCCTGGAGTGTGTCGTTCGTCAGGGGAAACGGCTACACCTTC

J: TRBJ1-1
V: TRBV19
D: -
size: -
CDR3: CASSIDGSPLGNTEAFF
DNA: TGTGCCAGTAGTATTGATGGGTCACCTCTAGGAAACACTGAAGCTTTCTTT

J: TRBJ2-6
V: TRBV19
D: -
size: -
CDR3: CASSLQGRAGANVLTF
DNA: TGTGCCAGTAGTTTACAGGGACGTGCTGGGGCCAACGTCCTGACTTTC

J: TRBJ1-5
V: TRBV2
D: -
size: -
CDR3: CASSDRGRFRNQPQHF
DNA: TGTGCCAGCAGTGACCGGGGAAGGTTTAGGAATCAGCCCCAGCATTTT

J: TRBJ2-3
V: TRBV7-2
D: -
size: -
CDR3: CASSLARSSSGYF
DNA: TGTGCCAGCAGCTTGGCGCGGTCTAGCTCCGGTTATTTT

J: TRBJ2-7
V: TRBV23-1
D: -
size: -
CDR3: CASSQPPRGSYEQYF
DNA: TGCGCCAGCAGTCAACCCCCGCGAGGTTCCTACGAGCAGTACTTC

J: TRBJ1-3
V: TRBV5-4
D: TRBD1
size: -
CDR3: CASSSTGGFGNTIYF
DNA: TGTGCCAGCAGCTCCACAGGGGGCTTTGGAAACACCATATATTTT

J: TRBJ1-1
V: TRBV5-4
D: -
size: -
CDR3: CASSSREARAFF
DNA: TGTGCCAGCAGCTCCCGGGAAGCGCGGGCTTTCTTT

J: TRBJ2-1
V: TRBV7-9
D: -
size: -
CDR3: CASSFGENNEQFF
DNA: TGTGCCAGCAGCTTTGGTGAGAACAATGAGCAGTTCTTC

J: TRBJ2-3
V: TRBV3-1/TRBV3-2
D: -
size: -
CDR3: CASSQQAVPTDTQYF
DNA: TGTGCCAGCAGCCAACAGGCCGTCCCCACAGATACGCAGTATTTT

J: TRBJ1-3
V: TRBV27
D: -
size: -
CDR3: CASSLGGGGSGNTIYF
DNA: TGTGCCAGCAGCCTTGGCGGGGGTGGTTCCGGAAACACCATATATTTT

J: TRBJ1-2
V: TRBV2
D: -
size: -
CDR3: CASSEVRQNGYTF
DNA: TGTGCCAGCAGTGAAGTTAGACAGAATGGCTACACCTTC

J: TRBJ1-2
V: TRBV9
D: -
size: -
CDR3: CASSVQGAGRNYGYTF
DNA: TGTGCCAGCAGCGTTCAAGGGGCCGGCCGAAACTATGGCTACACCTTC

J: TRBJ2-3
V: TRBV7-6
D: TRBD2
size: -
CDR3: CASSLRGTSPKNTQYF
DNA: TGTGCCAGCAGCCTGCGAGGGACTAGCCCGAAAAATACGCAGTATTTT

J: TRBJ2-2
V: TRBV2
D: TRBD1
size: -
CDR3: CASRAGTGYRTGELFF
DNA: TGTGCCAGCAGAGCCGGGACAGGGTATAGGACCGGGGAGCTGTTTTTT

J: TRBJ1-1
V: TRBV7-8
D: -
size: -
CDR3: CASSLDGGYTEAFF
DNA: TGTGCCAGCAGCTTAGATGGGGGGTACACTGAAGCTTTCTTT

J: TRBJ2-7
V: TRBV3-1/TRBV3-2
D: TRBD2
size: -
CDR3: CASSHWTSGETGQYF
DNA: TGTGCCAGCAGCCACTGGACTAGCGGGGAAACAGGGCAGTACTTC

J: TRBJ1-5
V: TRBV2
D: TRBD1
size: -
CDR3: CASNGQGQPQHF
DNA: TGTGCCAGCAACGGACAGGGACAGCCCCAGCATTTT

J: TRBJ1-1
V: TRBV29-1
D: -
size: -
CDR3: CSVEDLRGTEAFF
DNA: TGCAGCGTTGAAGATCTACGAGGAACTGAAGCTTTCTTT